The 26 T cell receptor beta chains below were found in one sample sequenced in a study of T cell responses to AZD1222 COVID-19 vaccine. Assay: immunoSEQ multiplex PCR; the TCRdb copy retains only in-frame clones and omits some. Altogether under 130,000 clones are present, roughly nine tenths being singletons, with the ten largest covering roughly 2.5%. Source: peripheral blood, taken 28 days after the second AZD1222 dose. The receptors originated from an adult who received the AZD1222 COVID-19 vaccine.

The rearrangement links TRBV3-1 (or the pseudogene TRBV3-2) to TRBJ1-2; TRBD1 matches 10 bases. Germline trimming cut 0 bases from V and 0 bases from J; bases unmatched to any gene: 4. Germline CDR1 is LGHDT and CDR2 is YNNKEL (reference sequence). The CDR3 has 17 amino acids. The CDR3 sequence is CASSQETGGKANYGYTF. CDR3 sequence (DNA): TGTGCCAGCAGCCAAGAGACAGGGGGCAAAGCTAACTATGGCTACACCTTC.

The CDR3, as DNA: TGTGCCACCAGCAGACGGGGAGGGGAGGGGAACACTGAAGCTTTCTTT. This codes for CATSRRGGEGNTEAFF. The J gene is TRBJ1-1, the V gene TRBV15, with D tentatively TRBD1 (5 bases). The CDR3 spans 16 residues. V shed 2 bases and J shed 1 base, with 14 bases lying between them. In germline, CDR1 is LNHNV, CDR2 YYDKDF (reference sequence).

This sequence joins TRBV19 and TRBJ1-1; 8 bases fit TRBD1. Germline V gene data show CDR1 as LNHDA and CDR2 as SQIVND (reference sequence). The CDR3 is 16 amino acids. With V trimmed by 2 bases and J by 1 base, 6 bases remained unmatched. The CDR3 DNA is TGTGCCAGTAGTATAAAAAAAGGGACAGGGAACACTGAAGCTTTCTTT. Its translation is CASSIKKGTGNTEAFF.

The chain links TRBV3-1 (or the pseudogene TRBV3-2) to TRBJ1-6; D not certain. Trimming took 1 base from V and 6 from J, leaving 4 bases between them. The CDR3 is 13 amino acids. Germline V gene lookup returns CDR1 LGHDT and CDR2 YNNKEL (reference sequence). CDR3 bases: TGTGCCAGCAGCCAAGTCAGTAATTCACCCCTCCACTTT. Translated, it gives CASSQVSNSPLHF.

This rearrangement joins TRBV6-2 or TRBV6-3 to TRBJ1-6, with a possible D match to TRBD1 (5 bases). Trimming stripped 5 bases from V and 7 bases from J, with 9 bases between. Germline V lookup: CDR1 MNHEY, CDR2 SVGEGT. The CDR3 length is 13 residues. The CDR3 is CASSPQENSPLHF. CDR3 sequence (DNA): TGTGCCAGCAGTCCACAGGAAAATTCACCCCTCCACTTT.

J is TRBJ2-3 and V is TRBV3-1 (or the pseudogene TRBV3-2); 16 bases are a match to TRBD2. Germline trimming cut 3 bases from V and 0 bases from J; bases unmatched to any gene: 0. This CDR3 spans 17 amino acids. Germline assignment: CDR1 LGHDT and CDR2 YNNKEL (reference sequence). The CDR3 is CASSQGLAGGSTDTQYF. CDR3 DNA sequence: TGTGCCAGCAGCCAGGGACTAGCGGGAGGGAGCACAGATACGCAGTATTTT.

The chain combines TRBV7-2 with TRBJ2-7; D is unresolved. CDR1 is SGHTA, CDR2 FQGNSA, per germline. This CDR3 has 14 residues. The ends were cut back, 5 bases at V and 0 bases at J, with 11 bases in the middle. CDR3 in amino acids: CASSATLTSYEQYF. Written as DNA, the CDR3 is TGTGCCAGCAGCGCTACTCTCACCTCCTACGAGCAGTACTTC. Full variable domain (missing parts from reference TRBV7-2 and TRBJ2-7): GAGVSQSPSNKVTEKGKDVELRCDPISGHTALYWYRQSLGQGLEFLIYFQGNSAPDKSGLPSDRFSAERTGGSVSTLTIQRTQQEDSAVYLCASSATLTSYEQYFGPGTRLTVT.

This chain links TRBV18 with TRBJ2-7; the D gene is possibly TRBD1 (5 bases). Trimming cost V 6 bases and J 9 bases, with 18 bases left between them. Per germline, CDR1 KGHSH and CDR2 LQKENI. CDR3 length: 13 amino acids. The CDR3 region is CASSPQGNVGQYF. The CDR3 coding sequence is TGTGCCAGCTCTCCCCAGGGCAACGTCGGGCAGTACTTC. Together with reference TRBV18 and TRBJ2-7, the CDR3 gives the full variable domain: NAGVMQNPRHLVRRRGQEARLRCSPMKGHSHVYWYRQLPEEGLKFMVYLQKENIIDESGMPKERFSAEFPKEGPSILRIQQVVRGDSAAYFCASSPQGNVGQYFGPGTRLTVT.

The rearrangement links TRBV28 to TRBJ2-4; a weak D match, TRBD1 (6 bases). This CDR3 has 14 residues. Germline CDR1 MDHEN, CDR2 SYDVKM. V was pared by 7 bases and J by 0 bases, with 10 bases between. The chain's CDR3 is CASNEGGAKNIQYF. The CDR3 DNA is TGTGCCAGCAATGAAGGGGGAGCCAAAAACATTCAGTACTTC.

As concerns this clone: This could be a read error, since a much larger clone is one nucleotide away. The chain couples TRBV7-3 to TRBJ2-2; D remains ambiguous. Between the trimmed V and J ends, which lost 5 bases and 1 base, there was a span of 2 bases. Germline CDR1 SGHTA, CDR2 FQGTGA. The CDR3 runs to 12 residues. The CDR3 spells CASSKNTGELFF. The CDR3, as DNA: TGTGCCAGCAGCAAGAACACCGGGGAGCTGTTTTTT.

This chain uses TRBV27 with TRBJ1-2; no clear D. V was cut by 2 bases and J by 1 base, with 17 bases left in between. This CDR3 region has 17 residues. CDR1 MNHEY and CDR2 SMNVEV come from the germline V gene (reference sequence). CDR3 amino acids: CASSLVRPLLNNYGYTF. DNA of the CDR3: TGTGCCAGCAGTTTAGTTCGGCCGCTTCTAAATAACTATGGCTACACCTTC.

The chain uses TRBV19 and TRBJ2-1; D call uncertain. The CDR3 consists of 14 residues. Per germline, CDR1 LNHDA and CDR2 SQIVND (reference sequence). The V gene lost 3 bases and the J gene lost 0 bases, with 6 bases spanning the gap. The CDR3 coding sequence is TGTGCCAGTAGTATCCCGAGCTCCTACAATGAGCAGTTCTTC. Its protein is CASSIPSSYNEQFF.

V usage is TRBV6-5 and J usage is TRBJ2-3, with 7 bases identical to TRBD2. Germline-derived CDR1 and CDR2 are MNHEY and SVGAGI. V gave up 5 bases and J gave up 0 bases; unmatched junction bases: 5. The CDR3 totals 15 residues. The CDR3 spells CASSLNSGSTDTQYF. In DNA form, the CDR3 reads TGTGCCAGCAGTCTTAATAGCGGGAGCACAGATACGCAGTATTTT.

The chain employs TRBV28 and TRBJ1-5; 9 bases match TRBD1. J was trimmed by 3 bases and V by 3 bases; bases with no gene match: 6. CDR3 size: 16 residues. Germline V gene sequence: CDR1 MDHEN, CDR2 SYDVKM. CDR3 loop: CASSLGDRALNQPQHF. The CDR3 DNA follows: TGTGCCAGCAGTTTGGGGGACAGGGCACTCAATCAGCCCCAGCATTTT. The variable domain in full, with the rest retrieved from reference TRBV28 and TRBJ1-5, is DVKVTQSSRYLVKRTGEKVFLECVQDMDHENMFWYRQDPGLGLRLIYFSYDVKMKEKGDIPEGYSVSREKKERFSLILESASTNQTSMYLCASSLGDRALNQPQHFGDGTRLSIL.

The rearrangement uses TRBV7-2 and TRBJ1-5, with TRBD1 matching over 9 bases. V shed 1 base, J shed 7 bases, and the junction held 14 bases outside the gene matches. The germline gives CDR1 SGHTA, CDR2 FQGNSA. The CDR3 has 18 residues. The CDR3 DNA reads as TGTGCCAGCAGCTTAGTCTCACAGGGGGCGATGGAAGCCCAGCCCCAGCATTTT. Translation: CASSLVSQGAMEAQPQHF.

CDR3 loop: CSVDPRTGTGYTF. CDR3 in DNA: TGCAGCGTTGACCCGCGGACAGGGACTGGCTACACCTTC. The chain carries TRBV29-1 and TRBJ1-2, with 8 bases lining up with TRBD1. The CDR3 loop spans 13 amino acids. Germline loops: CDR1 SQVTM, CDR2 ANQGSEA. J lost 7 bases, V lost 3 bases, and 7 bases had no gene match.

This rearrangement joins TRBV28 to TRBJ2-7; TRBD2 matches at 8 bases. This CDR3 comprises 17 residues. V lost 5 bases to trimming and J lost 2 bases; unmatched junction nucleotides: 14. In germline, CDR1 is MDHEN, CDR2 SYDVKM. The CDR3 nucleotides read TGTGCCAGCAGTCCTACTCCTAGCGGGCAGTTCGCCTACGAGCAGTACTTC. This sequence encodes CASSPTPSGQFAYEQYF.

The table lists this clone with a count of one. The chain employs TRBV2 and TRBJ2-4; 12 bases are shared with TRBD2. CDR1 SNHLY and CDR2 FYNNEI come from the germline V gene. There are 16 residues in the CDR3. Trimming took 2 bases from V and 2 from J; bases not matched to a gene: 1. This chain's CDR3 is CASSERTSGTKNIQYF. The CDR3 DNA sequence: TGTGCCAGCAGTGAACGGACTAGCGGGACCAAAAACATTCAGTACTTC.

The rearrangement joins TRBV19 to TRBJ1-1; a possible D gene is TRBD1 (5 bases). Between the trimmed V and J ends, which lost 7 bases and 6 bases, there was a span of 15 bases. The CDR3 has 13 amino acids. CDR1 and CDR2 (germline): LNHDA, SQIVND (reference sequence). CDR3 amino acids: CASTKRQPSEAFF. As DNA, the CDR3 is TGTGCCAGTACCAAGAGACAGCCATCTGAAGCTTTCTTT.

J is TRBJ2-1 and V is TRBV5-8; tentative D call: TRBD1 (5 bases). CDR3 length equals 15 residues. V lost 2 bases and J lost 0, with 9 bases in between. CDR1 and CDR2 from the germline V gene are SGHTS and YDEGEE. The chain's CDR3 is CASSLDSTSYNEQFF. The CDR3 coding sequence is TGTGCCAGCAGCTTAGACAGTACCTCCTACAATGAGCAGTTCTTC.

The rearrangement joins TRBV29-1 to TRBJ1-1, with D perhaps TRBD1 (6 bases). Germline V gives CDR1 SQVTM, CDR2 ANQGSEA. This CDR3 is built from 13 residues. V shed 6 bases and J shed 1 base, with 12 bases lying between them. This chain's CDR3 is CSVRQDWNTEAFF. The CDR3 DNA reads TGCAGCGTCCGACAGGACTGGAACACTGAAGCTTTCTTT. Drawing the rest from reference TRBV29-1 and TRBJ1-1, the complete variable domain is SAVISQKPSRDICQRGTSLTIQCQVDSQVTMMFWYRQQPGQSLTLIATANQGSEATYESGFVIDKFPISRPNLTFSTLTVSNMSPEDSSIYLCSVRQDWNTEAFFGQGTRLTVV.

This chain links TRBV4-3 with TRBJ2-3; TRBD2 aligns across 10 bases. Germline V gives CDR1 LGHNA, CDR2 YSLEER. The length of the CDR3 is 15 residues. V gave up 1 base and J gave up 6 bases; unmatched junction bases: 4. This CDR3 reads CASSQGLAGADTQYF. As DNA, the CDR3 is TGCGCCAGCAGCCAAGGGCTAGCGGGAGCGGATACGCAGTATTTT.

The CDR3 region is CASSEGQLQETQYF. Written as DNA, the CDR3 is TGCGCCAGCAGTGAGGGACAGCTCCAAGAGACCCAGTACTTC. J is TRBJ2-5 and V is TRBV10-1; the D gene is possibly TRBD1 (6 bases). This CDR3 is built from 14 residues. The V end lost 2 bases, the J end lost 1 base, and 8 bases lay between the germline ends. CDR1 is WNHNN and CDR2 is SYGVQD in the germline V gene (reference sequence).

V is TRBV25-1 and J is TRBJ2-2; possibly TRBD1 or TRBD2 for D (5 bases each). The CDR3 has 16 amino acids. With 3 bases removed from V and 0 bases from J, the gap between germline ends came to 11 bases. Germline V gene lookup returns CDR1 MGHDK and CDR2 SYGVNS. The CDR3 DNA sequence: TGTGCCAGCAGTGACGCCGGGACGGCGAACACCGGGGAGCTGTTTTTT. Protein sequence: CASSDAGTANTGELFF.

This clone was observed once. The chain's CDR3 is CATLDREETQYF. The DNA of the CDR3 is TGCGCCACCCTAGACAGGGAAGAGACCCAGTACTTC. This sequence joins TRBV10-1 and TRBJ2-5, with 7 bases fitting TRBD1. The germline V gene encodes CDR1 WNHNN and CDR2 SYGVQD (reference sequence). CDR3 length: 12 amino acids. The junction had 5 bases not matched to a gene; V was cut back by 10 bases and J by 3 bases.

The chain carries TRBV2 and TRBJ1-1; 9 positions match TRBD1. The CDR3 sequence is 14 residues long. The ends lost 9 bases at V and 2 bases at J; junction bases unmatched: 7. Germline V gives CDR1 SNHLY, CDR2 FYNNEI. The CDR3 DNA sequence: TGTGCCAGGCTTCGGGACAGGGCTAACACTGAAGCTTTCTTT. Translation: CARLRDRANTEAFF. The entire variable domain, with the rest obtained from reference TRBV2 and TRBJ1-1, is as follows: EPEVTQTPSHQVTQMGQEVILRCVPISNHLYFYWYRQILGQKVEFLVSFYNNEISEKSEIFDDQFSVERPDGSNFTLKIRSTKLEDSAMYFCARLRDRANTEAFFGQGTRLTVV.